This T cell receptor (beta chain) appears in the sequencing data of a study of blood T cell repertoires in COVID-19. Looking at the study overall: Sample material is recorded as cDNA or gDNA derived from T cells, B-cell-depleted T cells, or PBMCs.

Recruits, aged about 18 to 100 years, lived in 24 US areas. Only in-frame clones appear in the TCRdb table, and some are missing; sequencing was by immunoSEQ multiplex PCR. The table has some 400,000 clones, 85% to 90% seen once; the top ten hold about 1.8%. Germline CDR1 and CDR2: SNHLY and FYNNEI. CDR3 length: 14 residues. The germline V and J ends were trimmed by 2 bases and 2 bases, with 9 bases remaining between them. This sequence originates from a woman in her 30s who had recovered from COVID-19. This chain links TRBV2 with TRBJ1-2, with D hard to call. The sample was PBMCs or T cells enriched from blood (not recorded which). The CDR3 sequence: CASSEQLGNYGYTF. CDR3 DNA: TGTGCCAGCAGTGAACAGTTGGGCAACTATGGCTACACCTTC.